Detailed here is one T cell receptor (beta chain). Other DNA variants within this sample encode the same CDR3. This specimen belongs to a study of blood T cell repertoires in COVID-19. The CDR3 is made up of 13 amino acids. With 1 base clipped from V and 4 bases from J, the junction kept 1 base outside the gene matches. Method: immunoSEQ multiplex PCR; TCRdb's copy keeps in-frame clones and lacks some. Among a few hundred thousand clones, about 87% were seen once, and the ten largest hold roughly 10%. Sequencing used peripheral blood. V gene TRBV12-3 or TRBV12-4 combines with J gene TRBJ2-7; 7 nucleotides agree with TRBD2. This TCR came from a woman aged 70-85 years with COVID-19, enrolled during active disease. CDR3 region: CASSLGRGYEQYF. The CDR3, as DNA: TGTGCCAGCAGTTTAGGGCGGGGGTACGAGCAGTACTTC.